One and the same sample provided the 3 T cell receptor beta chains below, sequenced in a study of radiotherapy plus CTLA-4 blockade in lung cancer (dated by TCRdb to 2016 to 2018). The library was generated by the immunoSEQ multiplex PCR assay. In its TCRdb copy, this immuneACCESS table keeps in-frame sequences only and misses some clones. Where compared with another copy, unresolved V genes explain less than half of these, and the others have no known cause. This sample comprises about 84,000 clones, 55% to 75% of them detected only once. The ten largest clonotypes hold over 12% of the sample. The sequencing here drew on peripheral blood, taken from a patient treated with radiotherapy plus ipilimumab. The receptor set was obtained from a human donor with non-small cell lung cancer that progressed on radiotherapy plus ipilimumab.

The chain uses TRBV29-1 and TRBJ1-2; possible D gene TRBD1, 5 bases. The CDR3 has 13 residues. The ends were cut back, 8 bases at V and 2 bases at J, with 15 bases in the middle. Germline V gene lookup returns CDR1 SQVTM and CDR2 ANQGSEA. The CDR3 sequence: CSIGDRQNYGYTF. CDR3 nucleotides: TGCAGCATCGGGGACCGCCAGAACTATGGCTACACCTTC.

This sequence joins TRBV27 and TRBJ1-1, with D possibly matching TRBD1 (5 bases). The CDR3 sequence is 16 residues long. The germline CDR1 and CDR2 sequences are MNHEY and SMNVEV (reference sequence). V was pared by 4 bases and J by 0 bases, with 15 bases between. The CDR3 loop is CASSSGPPTMNTEAFF. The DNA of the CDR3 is TGTGCCAGCAGTTCGGGACCCCCCACGATGAACACTGAAGCTTTCTTT.

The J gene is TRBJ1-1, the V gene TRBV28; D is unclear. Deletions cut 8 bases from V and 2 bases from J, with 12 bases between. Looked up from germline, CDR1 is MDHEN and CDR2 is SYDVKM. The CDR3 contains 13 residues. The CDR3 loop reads CASWHSSNTEAFF. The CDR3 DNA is TGTGCCAGCTGGCACAGCTCCAACACTGAAGCTTTCTTT.